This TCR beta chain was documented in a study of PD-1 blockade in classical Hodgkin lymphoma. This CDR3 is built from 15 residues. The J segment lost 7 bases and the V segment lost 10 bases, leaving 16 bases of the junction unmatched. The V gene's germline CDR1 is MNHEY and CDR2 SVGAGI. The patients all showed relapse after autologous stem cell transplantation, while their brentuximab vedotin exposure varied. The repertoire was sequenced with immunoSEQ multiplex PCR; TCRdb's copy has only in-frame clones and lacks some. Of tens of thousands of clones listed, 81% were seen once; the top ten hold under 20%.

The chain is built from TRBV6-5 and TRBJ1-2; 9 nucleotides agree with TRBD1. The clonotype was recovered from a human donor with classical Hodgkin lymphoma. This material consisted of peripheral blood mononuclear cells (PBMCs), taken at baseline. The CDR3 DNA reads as TGTGCCAACAGCTTCTCGACAGGGGGTGATTTTGGCTACACCTTC. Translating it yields CANSFSTGGDFGYTF.